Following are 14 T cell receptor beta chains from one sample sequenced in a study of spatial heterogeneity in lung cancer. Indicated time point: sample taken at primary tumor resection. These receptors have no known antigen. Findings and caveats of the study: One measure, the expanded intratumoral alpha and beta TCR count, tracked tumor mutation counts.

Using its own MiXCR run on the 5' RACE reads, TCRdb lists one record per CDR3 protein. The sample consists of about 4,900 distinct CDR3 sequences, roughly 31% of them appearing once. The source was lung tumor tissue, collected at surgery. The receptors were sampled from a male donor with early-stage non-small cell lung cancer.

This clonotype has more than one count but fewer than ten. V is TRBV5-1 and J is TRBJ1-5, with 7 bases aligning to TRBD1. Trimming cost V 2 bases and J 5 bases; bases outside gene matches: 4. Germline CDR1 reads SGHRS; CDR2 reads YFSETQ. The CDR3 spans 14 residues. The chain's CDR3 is CASSFTGEDQPQHF. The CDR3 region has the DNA TGCGCCAGCAGCTTTACAGGGGAAGATCAGCCCCAGCATTTT.

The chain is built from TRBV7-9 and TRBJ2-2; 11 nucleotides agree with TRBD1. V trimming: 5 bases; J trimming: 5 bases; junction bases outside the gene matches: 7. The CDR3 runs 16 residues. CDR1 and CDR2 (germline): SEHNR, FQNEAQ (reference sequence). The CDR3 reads CASSRAGTGGTGELFF. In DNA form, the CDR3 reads TGTGCCAGCAGCCGCGCCGGGACAGGGGGTACCGGGGAGCTGTTTTTT.

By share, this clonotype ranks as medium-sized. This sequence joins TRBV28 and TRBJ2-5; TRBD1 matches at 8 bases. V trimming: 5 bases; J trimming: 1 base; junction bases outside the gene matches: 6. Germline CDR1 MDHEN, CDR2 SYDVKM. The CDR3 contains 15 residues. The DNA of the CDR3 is TGTGCCAGCAGTCCTGGGGGGACAGGCCAAGAGACCCAGTACTTC. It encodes CASSPGGTGQETQYF.

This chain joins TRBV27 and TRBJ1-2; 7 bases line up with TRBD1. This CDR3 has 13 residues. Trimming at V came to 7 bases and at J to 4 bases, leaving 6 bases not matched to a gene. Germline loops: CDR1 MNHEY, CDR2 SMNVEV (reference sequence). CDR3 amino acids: CASTGNRGYGYTF. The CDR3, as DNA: TGTGCCAGCACAGGGAACAGGGGCTATGGCTACACCTTC.

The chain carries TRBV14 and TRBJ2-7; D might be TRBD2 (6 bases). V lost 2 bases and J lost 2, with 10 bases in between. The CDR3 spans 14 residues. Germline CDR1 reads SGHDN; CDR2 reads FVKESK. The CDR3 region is CASSQWGVTYEQYF. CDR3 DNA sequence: TGTGCCAGCAGCCAATGGGGGGTTACCTACGAGCAGTACTTC.

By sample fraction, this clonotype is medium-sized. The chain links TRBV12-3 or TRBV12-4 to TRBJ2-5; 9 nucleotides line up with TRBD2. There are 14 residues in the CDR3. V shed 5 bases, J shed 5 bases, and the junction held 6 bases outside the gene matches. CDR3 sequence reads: CASSLSGRRETQYF. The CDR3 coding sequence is TGTGCCAGCAGTCTCAGCGGGAGGCGGGAGACCCAGTACTTC.

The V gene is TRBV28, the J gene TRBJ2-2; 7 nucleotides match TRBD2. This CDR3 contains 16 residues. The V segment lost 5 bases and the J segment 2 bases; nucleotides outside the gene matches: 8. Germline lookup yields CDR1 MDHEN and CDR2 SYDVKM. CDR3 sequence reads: CASSPLLAANTGELFF. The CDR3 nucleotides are TGTGCCAGCAGTCCCCTTCTAGCGGCCAACACCGGGGAGCTGTTTTTT.

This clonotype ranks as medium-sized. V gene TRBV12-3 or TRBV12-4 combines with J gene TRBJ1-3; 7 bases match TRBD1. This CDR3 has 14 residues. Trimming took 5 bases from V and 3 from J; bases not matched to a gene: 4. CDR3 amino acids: CASSRTGVGNTIYF. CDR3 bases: TGTGCCAGCAGTCGGACAGGTGTTGGAAACACCATATATTTT.

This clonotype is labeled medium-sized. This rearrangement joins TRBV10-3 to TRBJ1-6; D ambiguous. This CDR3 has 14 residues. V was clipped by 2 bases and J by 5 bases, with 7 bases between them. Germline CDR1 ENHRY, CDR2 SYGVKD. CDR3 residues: CAISEAVHNSPLHF. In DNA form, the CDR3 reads TGTGCCATCAGTGAGGCAGTACATAATTCACCCCTCCACTTT.

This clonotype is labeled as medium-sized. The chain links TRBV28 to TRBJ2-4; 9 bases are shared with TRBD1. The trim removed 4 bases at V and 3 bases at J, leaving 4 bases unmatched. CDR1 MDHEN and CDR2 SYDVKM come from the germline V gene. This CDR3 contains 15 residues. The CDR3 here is CASSYRGPSKNIQYF. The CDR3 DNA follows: TGTGCCAGCAGTTACAGGGGGCCAAGCAAAAACATTCAGTACTTC.

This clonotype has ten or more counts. This CDR3 is CASSTRAVNTEAFF. The CDR3 coding sequence is TGTGCCAGTAGTACCAGGGCCGTGAACACTGAAGCTTTCTTT. The gene calls are TRBV19 and TRBJ1-1, with D perhaps matching TRBD1 (5 bases). The CDR3 is 14 amino acids. Between the trimmed V and J ends, which lost 4 bases and 0 bases, there was a span of 9 bases. Germline CDR1 and CDR2: LNHDA and SQIVND (reference sequence). Variable domain in full (rest from reference TRBV19 and TRBJ1-1): DGGITQSPKYLFRKEGQNVTLSCEQNLNHDAMYWYRQDPGQGLRLIYYSQIVNDFQKGDIAEGYSVSREKKESFPLTVTSAQKNPTAFYLCASSTRAVNTEAFFGQGTRLTVV.

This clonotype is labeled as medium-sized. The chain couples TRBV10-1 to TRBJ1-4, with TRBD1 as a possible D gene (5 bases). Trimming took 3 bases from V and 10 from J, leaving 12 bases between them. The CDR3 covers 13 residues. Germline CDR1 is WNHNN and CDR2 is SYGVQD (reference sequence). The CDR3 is CASSEAGLGKLFF. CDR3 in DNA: TGCGCCAGCAGTGAAGCGGGGCTAGGAAAACTGTTTTTT.

The CDR3 DNA reads TGTGCCAGCAGCCTCGTGGGGAGACGAAACAATGAAAAACTGTTTTTT. Translated, it gives CASSLVGRRNNEKLFF. This chain connects TRBV6-2 or TRBV6-3 to TRBJ1-4; D is undetermined. This CDR3 region has 16 residues. Per the germline V gene, CDR1 is MNHEY and CDR2 is SVGEGT. V lost 6 bases to trimming and J lost 5 bases, with 19 bases between them.

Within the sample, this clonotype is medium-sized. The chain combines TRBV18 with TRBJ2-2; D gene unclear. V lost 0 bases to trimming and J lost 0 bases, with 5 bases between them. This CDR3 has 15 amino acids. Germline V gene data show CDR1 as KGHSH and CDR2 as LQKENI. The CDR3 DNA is TGTGCCAGCTCACCACCCCCCGCGAACACCGGGGAGCTGTTTTTT. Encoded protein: CASSPPPANTGELFF.